A few counts support the clone carrying this TCR beta chain. As yet, its antigen is unknown. This record belongs to a study of long-term antiretroviral therapy in people with HIV. Regarding the study as a whole: Post-ART diversity increased but stayed below transplant donor controls. CDR3 lengths in HIV samples spanned a narrower range than controls.

The CDR3 is made up of 14 amino acids. After removal of 2 bases from V and 7 bases from J, the junction contained 7 bases not matched to a gene. Germline V gives CDR1 SNHLY, CDR2 FYNNEI. Survey-level immunoSEQ v3.0 assays were run. Clones were read by immunoSEQ multiplex PCR, and TCRdb kept only the in-frame ones, dropping some. The table includes 8,000 to 10,000 clones, 84% detected once. Here the sequenced sample was unsorted PBMCs, taken 0.3 years before starting antiretroviral therapy. This clonotype was sampled from a man aged 30 to 39 with HIV. The chain combines TRBV2 with TRBJ1-2, with 7 bases matching TRBD1. CDR3 protein: CASSELGGGGGYTF. The CDR3 coding sequence is TGTGCCAGCAGTGAATTGGGAGGGGGCGGTGGCTACACCTTC.